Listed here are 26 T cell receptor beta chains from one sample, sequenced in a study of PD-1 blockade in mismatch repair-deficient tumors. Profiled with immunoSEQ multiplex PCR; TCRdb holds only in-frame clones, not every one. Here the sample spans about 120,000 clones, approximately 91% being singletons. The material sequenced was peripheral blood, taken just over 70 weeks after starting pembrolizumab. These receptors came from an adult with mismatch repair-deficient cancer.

The CDR3 reads CASSGGGYLLSTDTQYF. As DNA, the CDR3 is TGTGCCAGCAGTGGCGGCGGCTACCTACTTAGCACAGATACGCAGTATTTT. This chain links TRBV2 with TRBJ2-3; no definite D call. From germline, CDR1 is SNHLY and CDR2 FYNNEI. Trimming removed 4 bases at V and 0 bases at J, with 17 bases between. The length of the CDR3 is 17 residues.

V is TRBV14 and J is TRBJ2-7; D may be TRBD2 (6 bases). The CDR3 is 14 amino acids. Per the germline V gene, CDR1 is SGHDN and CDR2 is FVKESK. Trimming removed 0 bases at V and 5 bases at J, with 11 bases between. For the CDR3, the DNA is TGTGCCAGCAGCCAAGATGGGGGGAGACACGAGCAGTACTTC. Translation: CASSQDGGRHEQYF.

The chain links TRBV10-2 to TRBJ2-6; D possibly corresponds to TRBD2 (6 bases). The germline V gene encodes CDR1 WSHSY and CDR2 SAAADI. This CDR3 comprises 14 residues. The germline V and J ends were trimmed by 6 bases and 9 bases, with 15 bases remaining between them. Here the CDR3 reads CASSSKGTFNVLTF. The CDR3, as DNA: TGCGCCAGCAGCTCCAAGGGGACTTTCAACGTCCTGACTTTC.

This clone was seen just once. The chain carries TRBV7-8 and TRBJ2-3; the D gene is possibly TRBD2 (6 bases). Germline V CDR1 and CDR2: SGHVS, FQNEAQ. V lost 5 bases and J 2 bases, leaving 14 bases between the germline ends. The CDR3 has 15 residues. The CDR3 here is CASSLLAQDTDTQYF. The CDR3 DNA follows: TGTGCCAGCAGCCTGCTAGCGCAGGACACAGATACGCAGTATTTT.

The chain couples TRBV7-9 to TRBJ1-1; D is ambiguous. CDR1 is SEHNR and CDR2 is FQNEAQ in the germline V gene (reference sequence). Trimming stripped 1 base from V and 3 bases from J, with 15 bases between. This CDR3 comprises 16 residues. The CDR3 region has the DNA TGTGCCAGCAGCTTAGATGAGGCCGATTGGGACACTGAAGCTTTCTTT. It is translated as CASSLDEADWDTEAFF.

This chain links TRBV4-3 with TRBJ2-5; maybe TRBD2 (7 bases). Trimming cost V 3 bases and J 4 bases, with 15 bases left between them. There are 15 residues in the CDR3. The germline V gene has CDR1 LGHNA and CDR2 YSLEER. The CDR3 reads CASSQRGGVGETQYF. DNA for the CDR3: TGCGCCAGCAGCCAGAGGGGGGGTGTTGGAGAGACCCAGTACTTC.

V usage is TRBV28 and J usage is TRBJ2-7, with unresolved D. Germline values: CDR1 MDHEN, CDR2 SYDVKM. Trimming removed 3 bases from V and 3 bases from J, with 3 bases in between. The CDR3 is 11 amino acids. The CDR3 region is CASSFDYEQYF. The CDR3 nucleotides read TGTGCCAGCAGTTTTGACTACGAGCAGTACTTC.

The CDR3 nucleotides are TGCACCAGCTCGAGGACGGGGCCCGGGGATACGCAGTATTTT. Translation gives CTSSRTGPGDTQYF. The rearrangement joins TRBV1 to TRBJ2-3. TRBV1 is tagged as a pseudogene. The CDR3 has 14 residues.

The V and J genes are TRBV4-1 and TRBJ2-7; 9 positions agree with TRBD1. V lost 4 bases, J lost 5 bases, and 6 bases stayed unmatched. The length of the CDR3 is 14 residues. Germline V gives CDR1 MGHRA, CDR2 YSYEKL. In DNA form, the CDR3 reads TGCGCCAGCAGCCTCGACAGGGGGAAGAACGAGCAGTACTTC. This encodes CASSLDRGKNEQYF.

The CDR3 reads CASSLVRNTGELFF. CDR3 sequence (DNA): TGTGCCAGCAGCTTAGTTAGGAACACCGGGGAGCTGTTTTTT. The chain combines TRBV7-9 with TRBJ2-2; no clear D gene. The CDR3 sequence is 14 residues long. CDR1 is SEHNR and CDR2 is FQNEAQ in the germline V gene (reference sequence). Between the trimmed V and J ends, which lost 1 base and 1 base, there was a span of 4 bases.

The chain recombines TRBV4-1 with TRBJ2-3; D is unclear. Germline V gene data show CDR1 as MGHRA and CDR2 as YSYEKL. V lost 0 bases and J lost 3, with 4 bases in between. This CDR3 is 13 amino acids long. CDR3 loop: CASSQELTDTQYF. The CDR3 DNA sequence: TGCGCCAGCAGCCAAGAACTTACAGATACGCAGTATTTT.

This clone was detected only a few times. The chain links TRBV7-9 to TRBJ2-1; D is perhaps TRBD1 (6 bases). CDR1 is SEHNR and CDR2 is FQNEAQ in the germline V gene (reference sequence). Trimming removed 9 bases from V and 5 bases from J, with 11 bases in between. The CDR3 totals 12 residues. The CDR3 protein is CARRGMNNEQFF. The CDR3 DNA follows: TGTGCCAGGAGGGGGATGAACAATGAGCAGTTCTTC.

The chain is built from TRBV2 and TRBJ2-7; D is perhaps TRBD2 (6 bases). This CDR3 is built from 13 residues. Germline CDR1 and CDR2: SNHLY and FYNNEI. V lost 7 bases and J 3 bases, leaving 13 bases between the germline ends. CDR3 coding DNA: TGTGCCAGCAACCGGTTTAGCGGCTACGAGCAGTACTTC. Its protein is CASNRFSGYEQYF.

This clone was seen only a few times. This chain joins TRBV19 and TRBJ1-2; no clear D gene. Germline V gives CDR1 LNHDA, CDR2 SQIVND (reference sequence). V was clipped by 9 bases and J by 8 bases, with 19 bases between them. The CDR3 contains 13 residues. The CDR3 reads CARGSPGVGGYTF. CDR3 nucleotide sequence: TGTGCCAGAGGGAGTCCGGGCGTAGGAGGCTACACCTTC. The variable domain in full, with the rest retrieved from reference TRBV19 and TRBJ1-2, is DGGITQSPKYLFRKEGQNVTLSCEQNLNHDAMYWYRQDPGQGLRLIYYSQIVNDFQKGDIAEGYSVSREKKESFPLTVTSAQKNPTAFYLCARGSPGVGGYTFGSGTRLTVV.

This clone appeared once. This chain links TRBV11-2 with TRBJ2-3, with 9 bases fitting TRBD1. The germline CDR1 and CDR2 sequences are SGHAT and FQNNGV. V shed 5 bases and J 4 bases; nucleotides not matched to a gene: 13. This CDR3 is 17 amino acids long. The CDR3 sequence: CASSPGQGRHSADTQYF. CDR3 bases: TGTGCCAGCAGCCCGGGACAGGGCCGACACTCGGCAGATACGCAGTATTTT.

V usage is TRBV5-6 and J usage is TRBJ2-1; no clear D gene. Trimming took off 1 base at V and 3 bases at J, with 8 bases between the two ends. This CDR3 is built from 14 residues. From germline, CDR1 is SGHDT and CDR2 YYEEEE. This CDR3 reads CASSLYGSYNEQFF. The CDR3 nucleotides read TGTGCCAGCAGCTTGTACGGTAGCTACAATGAGCAGTTCTTC.

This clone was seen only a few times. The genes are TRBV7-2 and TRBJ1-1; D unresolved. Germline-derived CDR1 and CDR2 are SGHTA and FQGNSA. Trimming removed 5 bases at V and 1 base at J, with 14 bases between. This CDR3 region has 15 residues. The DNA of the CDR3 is TGTGCCAGCAGCCGACGTGCGGCACAGAACACTGAAGCTTTCTTT. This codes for CASSRRAAQNTEAFF.

The CDR3 reads CASSQGVSSYEQYF. The CDR3, as DNA: TGTGCCAGCAGCCAGGGCGTGAGCTCCTACGAGCAGTACTTC. The gene calls are TRBV14 and TRBJ2-7; D is unclear. V was pared by 3 bases and J by 0 bases, with 9 bases between. The CDR3 contains 14 residues. In germline, CDR1 is SGHDN, CDR2 FVKESK.

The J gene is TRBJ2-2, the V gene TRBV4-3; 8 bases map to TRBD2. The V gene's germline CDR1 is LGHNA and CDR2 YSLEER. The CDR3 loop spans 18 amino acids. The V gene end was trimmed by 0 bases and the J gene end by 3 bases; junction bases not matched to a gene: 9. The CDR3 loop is CASSQEPALAVDTGELFF. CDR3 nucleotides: TGCGCCAGCAGCCAAGAGCCCGCACTAGCGGTCGACACCGGGGAGCTGTTTTTT.

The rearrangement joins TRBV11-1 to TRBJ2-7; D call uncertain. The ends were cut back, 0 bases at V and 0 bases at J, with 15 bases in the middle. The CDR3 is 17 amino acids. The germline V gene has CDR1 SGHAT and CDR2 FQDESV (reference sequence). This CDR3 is CASSLAIDQRDSYEQYF. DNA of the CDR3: TGTGCCAGCAGCTTAGCGATTGATCAGAGAGACTCCTACGAGCAGTACTTC.

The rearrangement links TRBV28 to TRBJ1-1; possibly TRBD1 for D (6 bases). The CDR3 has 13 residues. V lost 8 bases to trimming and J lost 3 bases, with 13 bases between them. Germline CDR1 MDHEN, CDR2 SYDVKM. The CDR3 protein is CASRVEGDTEAFF. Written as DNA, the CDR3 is TGTGCCAGCCGCGTTGAGGGGGACACTGAAGCTTTCTTT.

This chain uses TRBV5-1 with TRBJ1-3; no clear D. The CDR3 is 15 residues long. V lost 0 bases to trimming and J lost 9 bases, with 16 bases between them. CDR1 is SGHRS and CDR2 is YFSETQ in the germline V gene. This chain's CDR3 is CASSLDGIGPGTIYF. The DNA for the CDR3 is TGCGCCAGCAGCTTGGATGGGATCGGGCCGGGCACCATATATTTT.

CDR3 loop: CASSLSGRGIHEQYF. The CDR3 nucleotides are TGTGCCAGCAGTTTGTCCGGGAGGGGGATCCACGAGCAGTACTTC. This chain connects TRBV27 to TRBJ2-7; 8 bases agree with TRBD2. V was clipped by 3 bases and J by 5 bases; unmatched bases: 9. Looked up from germline, CDR1 is MNHEY and CDR2 is SMNVEV (reference sequence). This CDR3 contains 15 residues.

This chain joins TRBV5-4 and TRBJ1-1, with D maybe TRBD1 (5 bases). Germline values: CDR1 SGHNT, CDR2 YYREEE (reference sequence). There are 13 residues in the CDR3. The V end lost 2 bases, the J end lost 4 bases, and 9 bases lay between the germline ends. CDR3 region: CASSLGVSTEAFF. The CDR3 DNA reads TGTGCCAGCAGCTTAGGGGTTTCCACTGAAGCTTTCTTT.

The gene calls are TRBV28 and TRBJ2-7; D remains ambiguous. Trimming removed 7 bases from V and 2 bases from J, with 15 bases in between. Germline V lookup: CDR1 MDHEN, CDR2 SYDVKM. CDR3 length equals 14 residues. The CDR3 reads CASIKEQPPYEQYF. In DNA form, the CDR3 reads TGTGCCAGCATCAAAGAACAGCCGCCCTACGAGCAGTACTTC.

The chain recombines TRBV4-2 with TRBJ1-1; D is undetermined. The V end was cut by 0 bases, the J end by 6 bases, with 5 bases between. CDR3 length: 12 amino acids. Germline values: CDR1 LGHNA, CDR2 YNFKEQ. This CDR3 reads CASSQEGSEAFF. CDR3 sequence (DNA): TGTGCCAGCAGCCAAGAGGGATCTGAAGCTTTCTTT.